The TCR beta chain under discussion was sequenced for a study of T cell responses to AZD1222 COVID-19 vaccine. Notes on the study in general: Scientists sampled the repertoires only once the peak T cell response had passed. AZD1222 recipients seropositive at baseline numbered only six. A mostly white British donor set with more females was recruited, and clonal diversity was possibly underestimated.

Method: immunoSEQ multiplex PCR; TCRdb's copy keeps in-frame clones and lacks some. The sample holds about 45,000 clones, about four fifths seen once. V was trimmed by 4 bases and J by 0 bases, leaving 12 bases between them. The CDR3 extends over 15 amino acids. CDR1 and CDR2 from the germline V gene are MNHEY and SMNVEV (reference sequence). Concerning this clone itself: Its specificity is not known.

This clonotype was obtained from an adult who received the MenACWY meningococcal vaccine as a control. J is TRBJ1-1 and V is TRBV27, with D possibly matching TRBD1 (6 bases). The specimen comprised peripheral blood, sampled 28 days after the second dose of the MenACWY control vaccine. The CDR3 loop reads CASSSSRGLNTEAFF. The DNA of the CDR3 is TGTGCCAGCAGTTCATCCAGGGGCTTGAACACTGAAGCTTTCTTT.